These 6 T cell receptor beta chains were sequenced from one sample in a study of CD8+ T cells in alopecia areata. Once RNA had been extracted, it was reverse transcribed into cDNA to act as the sequencing template. The table came from immunoSEQ multiplex PCR; TCRdb's copy has only in-frame clones and leaves some out. The repertoire includes 150,000 or so clones, roughly 53% of them detected once, and under 7.5% sits in the top ten. The source material was CD4+ T cells sorted from blood, sampled at week 0. These TCRs come from a human donor with alopecia areata.

This chain connects TRBV15 to TRBJ2-3; D is ambiguous. The CDR3 totals 12 residues. With 0 bases removed from V and 6 bases from J, the gap between germline ends came to 4 bases. Per germline, CDR1 LNHNV and CDR2 YYDKDF (reference sequence). This CDR3 is CATSRDQDTQYF. As DNA, the CDR3 is TGTGCCACCAGCAGAGATCAGGATACGCAGTATTTT.

The J gene is TRBJ2-2, the V gene TRBV7-3; no reliable D call. V lost 0 bases to trimming and J lost 8 bases, with 7 bases between them. Germline CDR1 reads SGHTA; CDR2 reads FQGTGA. The CDR3 has 13 amino acids. The CDR3 bases are TGTGCCAGCAGCTTAACAGGCATAGGGGAGCTGTTTTTT. This codes for CASSLTGIGELFF. Together with reference TRBV7-3 and TRBJ2-2, the CDR3 gives the full variable domain: GAGVSQTPSNKVTEKGKYVELRCDPISGHTALYWYRQSLGQGPEFLIYFQGTGAADDSGLPNDRFFAVRPEGSVSTLKIQRTERGDSAVYLCASSLTGIGELFFGEGSRLTVL.

This chain connects TRBV5-1 to TRBJ2-5; tentative D call: TRBD2 (5 bases). In germline, CDR1 is SGHRS, CDR2 YFSETQ. CDR3 size: 14 residues. With 3 bases removed from V and 5 bases from J, the gap between germline ends came to 14 bases. This chain's CDR3 is CASSSRLIGETQYF. The CDR3, as DNA: TGCGCCAGCAGCTCTCGACTAATCGGTGAGACCCAGTACTTC.

The rearrangement joins TRBV30 to TRBJ1-1, with a weak D call TRBD1 (6 bases). V lost 1 base, J lost 8 bases, and 14 bases lay in between. The CDR3 consists of 13 residues. Germline assignment: CDR1 GTSNPN and CDR2 SVGIG (reference sequence). CDR3 bases: TGTGCCTGGAGTGGTCAAGTAGGGGGGGAAGCTTTCTTT. Translating it yields CAWSGQVGGEAFF.

V is TRBV2 and J is TRBJ2-7; 9 bases align to TRBD1. V was pared by 10 bases and J by 3 bases, with 10 bases of the junction left unmatched. The CDR3 has 14 amino acids. CDR1 is SNHLY, CDR2 FYNNEI, per germline. For the CDR3, the DNA is TGTGCCATCCGAACAGGGGGCCTTAGCTACGAGCAGTACTTC. Amino acids: CAIRTGGLSYEQYF.

As concerns this clone: The identical CDR3 is also encoded by other nucleotide sequences in the sample. This rearrangement joins TRBV29-1 to TRBJ2-3, with 10 bases fitting TRBD1. The CDR3 covers 14 residues. J lost 2 bases, V lost 6 bases, and 5 bases had no gene match. The germline V gene has CDR1 SQVTM and CDR2 ANQGSEA. CDR3 nucleotide sequence: TGCAGCGTCGCGACAGGGGGCATCACAGATACGCAGTATTTT. Its protein is CSVATGGITDTQYF.